Sequencing of this TCR beta chain was carried out in a study of radiotherapy plus CTLA-4 blockade in lung cancer. Assay used: immunoSEQ multiplex PCR; TCRdb lists only in-frame clones, some missing. Of over 70,000 clones in the sample, 70% to 90% were seen once. On this clone: Its antigen is not identified.

The V and J ends lost 5 bases and 6 bases, in that order; junction bases with no gene match: 7. CDR3 length: 15 residues. The germline V gene has CDR1 MDHEN and CDR2 SYDVKM. Whole-study findings and limits: Together with interferon-beta, which increased in serum after radiation, early dynamic changes in blood T cell clones were reportedly the best predictors of response.

Material: peripheral blood, obtained from a patient treated with radiotherapy plus ipilimumab. The sequence was obtained from a human donor with non-small cell lung cancer who had a partial response to radiotherapy plus ipilimumab. This chain connects TRBV28 to TRBJ1-5, with 10 bases fitting TRBD1. CDR3 nucleotide sequence: TGTGCCAGCAGTCTCGACAGGGGGCAGGGTCAGCCCCAGCATTTT. Translating gives CASSLDRGQGQPQHF.